This T cell receptor beta chain was captured by sequencing in a study of T-cell memory formation after mild COVID-19 (dated by TCRdb to the early 2020s). General notes on the study: TCR sequence clusters from the two donors were largely donor specific. T-cell clones expanding and contracting after mild COVID-19 in two donors were tracked by longitudinal TCRalpha and TCRbeta repertoire sequencing. The cohort was made up of two young adult volunteers, one female and one male, who were previously healthy.

Study-wide findings and limitations: Contracting CD4+ clones turned up mainly in the CM and EM memory subsets, whereas EMRA was where CD8+ clones were enriched. The second-wave clones that peaked on day 37 were not confirmed to be SARS-CoV-2 specific. Clones that contracted from day 15 to 85 showed balanced CD4/CD8 phenotypes, whereas a second wave of clones that expanded from day 15 to 37 leaned towards CD4+. The detection of some responding clones in pre-infection memory suggests that pre-existing cross-reactive memory T cells joined the SARS-CoV-2 response. The study covered only a couple of mild cases, and larger cohorts including severe cases with pre-infection samples were considered necessary.

In this sample, this clonotype turned up a few times. There is no known antigen for this receptor. No much larger clonotype is one base removed from it; base qualities were not supplied. PBMCs were isolated by Ficoll-Paque density gradient centrifugation. Reads for this sample came from an Illumina NovaSeq 6000. Using 5'RACE with constant-segment primers, TCRalpha and TCRbeta cDNA libraries were constructed, with sample barcodes and unique molecular identifiers added in the process. Trizol reagent was used to extract RNA from every sample. The libraries were amplified in two PCR steps, and the second step added a second sample barcode and Illumina TruSeq adapters. Sequencing of libraries was performed on an Illumina NovaSeq with 2 x 150 bp paired-end reads. In the original analysis: The reads were demultiplexed and collapsed into UMI-guided consensus sequences using migec v1.2.7. Using mixcr v2.1.11, UMI consensuses were aligned to TRA and TRB V and J templates and then assembled into clonotypes. Clonotypes were classified as expanded or contracted when called significant by both edgeR and NoisET, with noise models trained on biological replicates. For edgeR calls, the thresholds were a false discovery rate-adjusted p below 0.01 and a log2 fold-change of 1. PCA with hierarchical clustering of max-normalized trajectories of the 1000 most abundant clonotypes was used as exploratory dynamics analysis. The CD4 or CD8 phenotype of responding clones was assigned using the separately sequenced CD4+ and CD8+ repertoires. The public reads were reprocessed in TCRdb via fastp at Q25 and MiXCR, keeping in-frame beta chains. Duplicate CDR3 protein sequences are folded into a single record with the most common DNA and genes. TCRdb, not the authors, supplied the V and J calls. The sample profile shows 250,000 or so distinct CDR3 sequences; over 8.5% of them were found once. Approximately 20% of the sample is in the top ten clones.

The specimen was PBMCs or a T cell subset sorted from them (not recorded which). This TCR was sampled from a man aged 18 to 29 who had mild COVID-19 (a few samples of this study predate the infection). The sample titles of this study are shuffled in the database, so cell type and time point are left out; the donor was told from shared clones.

The CDR3 corresponds to CASSQAQGAGELFF. The DNA sequence reads TGCGCCAGCAGCCAAGCACAGGGGGCCGGGGAGCTGTTTTTT. The sequence links TRBV4-1 to TRBJ2-2; 8 nucleotides in the junction match TRBD1. CDR1 MGHRA and CDR2 YSYEKL are derived from the germline V gene. The CDR3 covers 14 residues, taking in both the cysteine and the phenylalanine. The DNA shown is the 42-base CDR3, in frame from base 1. V has 1 base trimmed and J has 6 bases trimmed; junction bases matching no gene number 1.